One sample yielded the 11 T cell receptor beta chains listed below, sequenced in a study of T cell responses to AZD1222 COVID-19 vaccine. Assay used: immunoSEQ multiplex PCR; TCRdb lists only in-frame clones, some missing. The data hold around 67,000 clones, with around 84% observed a single time. Sequenced here: peripheral blood, sampled on day 0 of AZD1222 vaccination. These TCRs come from an adult in good health.

This clone occurred once. This chain connects TRBV18 to TRBJ1-5; 8 nucleotides align to TRBD1. V gave up 3 bases and J gave up 0 bases; unmatched junction bases: 16. This CDR3 has 20 amino acids. Germline-derived CDR1 and CDR2 are KGHSH and LQKENI. The CDR3 sequence: CASSPNPSGQGFYSNQPQHF. The CDR3 bases are TGTGCCAGCTCACCGAACCCCTCCGGACAGGGATTTTATAGCAATCAGCCCCAGCATTTT. The full variable domain, with the rest looked up from reference TRBV18 and TRBJ1-5, is NAGVMQNPRHLVRRRGQEARLRCSPMKGHSHVYWYRQLPEEGLKFMVYLQKENIIDESGMPKERFSAEFPKEGPSILRIQQVVRGDSAAYFCASSPNPSGQGFYSNQPQHFGDGTRLSIL.

V is TRBV6-5 and J is TRBJ1-4; D ambiguous. The CDR3 extends over 13 amino acids. The germline CDR1 and CDR2 sequences are MNHEY and SVGAGI. The germline V and J ends were trimmed by 7 bases and 4 bases, with 10 bases remaining between them. The CDR3 loop reads CASTQAFNEKLFF. Written as DNA, the CDR3 is TGTGCCAGCACCCAGGCCTTTAATGAAAAACTGTTTTTT.

This sequence joins TRBV29-1 and TRBJ2-3; TRBD2 matches at 14 bases. The CDR3 spans 13 residues. With 6 bases clipped from V and 12 bases from J, the junction kept 8 bases outside the gene matches. CDR1 and CDR2 from the germline V gene are SQVTM and ANQGSEA. CDR3 sequence (DNA): TGCAGCGTGGGGACTAGCGGGGGCTCAGAACAGTATTTT. This sequence encodes CSVGTSGGSEQYF.

The chain couples TRBV3-1 (or the pseudogene TRBV3-2) to TRBJ2-7, with 9 bases fitting TRBD1. The CDR3 totals 14 residues. Per germline, CDR1 LGHDT and CDR2 YNNKEL (reference sequence). The junction had 7 bases not matched to a gene; V was cut back by 3 bases and J by 7 bases. CDR3: CASSQRDRAGEQYF. The CDR3 nucleotides are TGTGCCAGCAGCCAGAGGGACAGGGCGGGTGAGCAGTACTTC.

This chain uses TRBV5-8 with TRBJ2-7, with 8 bases fitting TRBD1. With V trimmed by 0 bases and J by 3 bases, 5 bases remained unmatched. The CDR3 consists of 15 residues. Germline CDR1 and CDR2: SGHTS and YDEGEE. CDR3 residues: CASSLAGQGGYEQYF. As DNA, the CDR3 is TGTGCCAGCAGCTTGGCCGGACAGGGAGGCTACGAGCAGTACTTC.

Notes on this clone: The sample holds other DNA sequences that translate to the same CDR3. V usage is TRBV7-9 and J usage is TRBJ2-7, with D possibly being TRBD1 (5 bases). Germline-derived CDR1 and CDR2 are SEHNR and FQNEAQ (reference sequence). The CDR3 spans 12 residues. The V gene lost 3 bases and the J gene lost 4 bases, with 7 bases spanning the gap. This chain's CDR3 is CASSLQGYEQYF. In DNA form, the CDR3 reads TGTGCCAGCAGCTTGCAGGGATACGAGCAGTACTTC.

V is TRBV27 and J is TRBJ1-6, with D uncertain. Germline V gene lookup returns CDR1 MNHEY and CDR2 SMNVEV (reference sequence). The germline V and J ends were trimmed by 4 bases and 6 bases, with 16 bases remaining between them. This CDR3 has 16 amino acids. CDR3 in amino acids: CASSWSGKGLNSPLHF. The CDR3 nucleotides read TGTGCCAGCAGTTGGTCGGGAAAGGGCCTTAATTCACCCCTCCACTTT.

The gene calls are TRBV5-1 and TRBJ1-1, with D possibly TRBD1 on 6 matching bases. The CDR3 loop spans 13 amino acids. V was shortened by 6 bases and J by 8 bases, with 17 bases between the two germline ends. Germline V gives CDR1 SGHRS, CDR2 YFSETQ. As DNA, the CDR3 is TGCGCCAGCACGAGAGGGGGGGTGAGCGAAGCTTTCTTT. Translation gives CASTRGGVSEAFF.

The chain carries TRBV5-8 and TRBJ1-2, with 8 bases matching TRBD1. There are 15 residues in the CDR3. Germline V gene sequence: CDR1 SGHTS, CDR2 YDEGEE. Unmatched junction bases numbered 8, after V lost 2 bases and J lost 5 bases. The CDR3 region is CASSFEGTGRYGYTF. The CDR3 coding sequence is TGTGCCAGCAGCTTTGAGGGGACAGGCCGATATGGCTACACCTTC.

The chain couples TRBV5-5 to TRBJ1-1; D is unclear. From germline, CDR1 is SGHKS and CDR2 YYEKEE (reference sequence). This CDR3 region has 14 residues. V lost 2 bases and J 4 bases, leaving 12 bases between the germline ends. For the CDR3, the DNA is TGTGCCAGCAGCTTAACGGGGAAAGGCACTGAAGCTTTCTTT. This gives the protein CASSLTGKGTEAFF.

The chain is built from TRBV6-5 and TRBJ2-1; a possible D gene is TRBD1 (6 bases). Trimming removed 5 bases at V and 8 bases at J, with 7 bases between. CDR1 is MNHEY, CDR2 SVGAGI, per germline. The CDR3 totals 11 residues. CDR3 nucleotide sequence: TGTGCCAGCAGTCGACAGGATGAGCAGTTCTTC. Translated: CASSRQDEQFF.